The 9 T cell receptor beta chains reported below all come from one sample, sequenced in a study of cytomegalovirus exposure and HLA in healthy donors (dated 2017 in TCRdb). Library generation was performed with the immunoSEQ multiplex PCR assay. For the multiplex PCR, a mixture combining 60 forward primers for TCR Vbeta segments and 13 reverse primers for TCR Jbeta segments was used. Sourced from immuneACCESS, this table was stored by TCRdb with only in-frame sequences that have V and J called. A share of the clones is absent; for the studies checked, an unresolved V gene accounts for under half, and the remainder has no known explanation. For this sample the table gives about 200,000 clones, of which 9.5% to 15% were detected only once. The leading ten clones occupy 7.8% of the sample. The source material was PBMCs. Every receptor here comes from a man aged 45-60 years in good health and CMV-seropositive.

The rearrangement uses TRBV5-1 and TRBJ1-1, with TRBD1 as a possible D gene (5 bases). V was shortened by 3 bases and J by 0 bases, with 12 bases between the two germline ends. The CDR3 sequence is 15 residues long. Germline CDR1 is SGHRS and CDR2 is YFSETQ. The CDR3 protein is CASSSTGEMNTEAFF. CDR3 sequence (DNA): TGCGCCAGCAGCTCAACAGGAGAGATGAACACTGAAGCTTTCTTT.

This rearrangement joins TRBV5-5 to TRBJ2-1, with 10 bases lining up with TRBD1. The CDR3 is 15 residues long. Trimming cost V 4 bases and J 4 bases; bases outside gene matches: 5. Per germline, CDR1 SGHKS and CDR2 YYEKEE (reference sequence). In nucleotides, the CDR3 is TGTGCCAGCAGCCTAGGACAGGGGGAATACAATGAGCAGTTCTTC. Translated: CASSLGQGEYNEQFF.

The chain carries TRBV6-1 and TRBJ2-5; D remains unclear. Germline V CDR1 and CDR2: MNHNS, SASEGT. V was clipped by 4 bases and J by 5 bases, with 14 bases between them. This CDR3 is 14 amino acids long. Written as DNA, the CDR3 is TGTGCCAGCAGTGCAGTTACCTTGAGGGAGACCCAGTACTTC. Its translation: CASSAVTLRETQYF.

This clone was observed a few times. The V gene is TRBV5-1, the J gene TRBJ2-7; D is possibly TRBD1 (5 bases). V was pared by 2 bases and J by 5 bases, with 11 bases between. The CDR3 has 13 residues. From germline, CDR1 is SGHRS and CDR2 YFSETQ. CDR3 loop: CASSLQDGDEQYF. The CDR3 DNA reads TGCGCCAGCAGCTTACAGGATGGAGACGAGCAGTACTTC.

The chain employs TRBV2 and TRBJ2-5; 16 bases are a match to TRBD2. J was trimmed by 5 bases and V by 4 bases; bases with no gene match: 4. CDR3 length: 16 residues. CDR1 is SNHLY, CDR2 FYNNEI, per germline. The DNA for the CDR3 is TGTGCCAGCAGTGGAGGGACTAGCGGGGGGGCGGAGACCCAGTACTTC. Encoded protein: CASSGGTSGGAETQYF.

This chain connects TRBV27 to TRBJ1-1, with TRBD1 matching 7 bases. V dropped 5 bases and J dropped 1; count of bases not matched to a gene: 4. This CDR3 region has 14 residues. Germline CDR1 reads MNHEY; CDR2 reads SMNVEV (reference sequence). The CDR3 DNA reads TGTGCCAGCAGTGGACAGGACAAGAACACTGAAGCTTTCTTT. It specifies CASSGQDKNTEAFF.

The gene calls are TRBV4-1 and TRBJ2-1, with TRBD1 as a possible D gene (6 bases). CDR1 MGHRA and CDR2 YSYEKL come from the germline V gene. V was cut by 0 bases and J by 9 bases, with 18 bases left in between. The CDR3 consists of 16 residues. The CDR3 protein is CASSQDEGRGMAEQFF. The CDR3 nucleotides are TGCGCCAGCAGCCAAGATGAGGGCAGGGGAATGGCTGAGCAGTTCTTC.

This clone was seen only a few times. The chain recombines TRBV5-1 with TRBJ2-1; no definite D call. The CDR3 is 14 amino acids. Germline CDR1 and CDR2: SGHRS and YFSETQ. V was trimmed by 0 bases and J by 4 bases, leaving 8 bases between them. In DNA, the CDR3 is TGCGCCAGCAGCTTGGAGTTGGAGTACAATGAGCAGTTCTTC. Protein: CASSLELEYNEQFF.

Only a few counts were recorded for this clone. The genes are TRBV19 and TRBJ2-7; 10 bases match TRBD2. This CDR3 is 15 amino acids long. Germline CDR1 and CDR2: LNHDA and SQIVND (reference sequence). V gave up 5 bases and J gave up 7 bases; unmatched junction bases: 11. This chain's CDR3 is CASSLRTSGAGEQYF. CDR3 nucleotide sequence: TGTGCCAGTAGTCTCCGGACTAGCGGTGCGGGGGAGCAGTACTTC.